Below are 9 T cell receptor beta chains sequenced from a single sample in a study of blood T cell repertoires in COVID-19. Only in-frame clones appear in the TCRdb table, and some are missing; sequencing was by immunoSEQ multiplex PCR. The table has around 200,000 clones, 86% seen once. Material: PBMCs or T cells enriched from blood (not recorded which). The receptors stem from a woman aged 25 to 45 who had been exposed to COVID-19.

The gene calls are TRBV29-1 and TRBJ2-1; D possibly corresponds to TRBD2 (6 bases). The germline V and J ends were trimmed by 3 bases and 4 bases, with 16 bases remaining between them. This CDR3 is built from 15 residues. CDR1 and CDR2 from the germline V gene are SQVTM and ANQGSEA. In DNA form, the CDR3 reads TGCAGCGTTGAGAGGGCGGGACCGCCTTACAATGAGCAGTTCTTC. Amino acid sequence: CSVERAGPPYNEQFF.

This chain connects TRBV5-8 to TRBJ2-1, with a weak D call TRBD2 (7 bases). With 1 base removed from V and 7 bases from J, the gap between germline ends came to 9 bases. The length of the CDR3 is 13 residues. CDR1 is SGHTS and CDR2 is YDEGEE in the germline V gene. The CDR3 sequence is CASSLRGANEQFF. In DNA, the CDR3 is TGTGCCAGCAGCTTGCGGGGGGCTAATGAGCAGTTCTTC.

The chain uses TRBV5-1 and TRBJ1-6, with 9 nucleotides matching TRBD1. The trim removed 0 bases at V and 12 bases at J, leaving 10 bases unmatched. This CDR3 has 16 residues. Per germline, CDR1 SGHRS and CDR2 YFSETQ. Here the CDR3 DNA reads TGCGCCAGCAGCTTGGTGTTGGGACAGGGATTATTACCCCTCCACTTT. This translates into CASSLVLGQGLLPLHF.

The rearrangement joins TRBV7-9 to TRBJ2-5; perhaps TRBD1 as D (5 bases). This CDR3 has 14 amino acids. V shed 3 bases and J shed 1 base, with 9 bases lying between them. Germline V gives CDR1 SEHNR, CDR2 FQNEAQ (reference sequence). CDR3 sequence reads: CASSLIGAQETQYF. The CDR3 DNA reads TGTGCCAGCAGCTTGATAGGGGCCCAAGAGACCCAGTACTTC. The variable domain in full, completed from reference TRBV7-9 and TRBJ2-5, reads DTGVSQNPRHKITKRGQNVTFRCDPISEHNRLYWYRQTLGQGPEFLTYFQNEAQLEKSRLLSDRFSAERPKGSFSTLEIQRTEQGDSAMYLCASSLIGAQETQYFGPGTRLLVL.

J is TRBJ2-7 and V is TRBV30, with D hard to call. V gave up 3 bases and J gave up 2 bases, with 5 bases separating them. There are 11 residues in the CDR3. Germline V gene sequence: CDR1 GTSNPN, CDR2 SVGIG (reference sequence). CDR3 protein: CAWRVAYEQYF. CDR3 sequence (DNA): TGTGCCTGGAGGGTAGCCTACGAGCAGTACTTC.

J is TRBJ1-4 and V is TRBV14; 9 bases line up with TRBD1. J lost 3 bases, V lost 0 bases, and 5 bases had no gene match. Germline CDR1 SGHDN, CDR2 FVKESK. This CDR3 spans 17 amino acids. The CDR3 loop is CASSQETGGWANEKLFF. CDR3 bases: TGTGCCAGCAGCCAAGAAACAGGGGGCTGGGCTAATGAAAAACTGTTTTTT.

The chain combines TRBV18 with TRBJ2-3, with TRBD2 matching over 8 bases. After removal of 1 base from V and 2 bases from J, the junction contained 2 bases not matched to a gene. Germline V gene lookup returns CDR1 KGHSH and CDR2 LQKENI. This CDR3 has 15 residues. The CDR3 DNA is TGTGCCAGCTCACCACTTAGCGGGGTCACAGATACGCAGTATTTT. It specifies CASSPLSGVTDTQYF. Together with reference TRBV18 and TRBJ2-3, the CDR3 gives the full variable domain: NAGVMQNPRHLVRRRGQEARLRCSPMKGHSHVYWYRQLPEEGLKFMVYLQKENIIDESGMPKERFSAEFPKEGPSILRIQQVVRGDSAAYFCASSPLSGVTDTQYFGPGTRLTVL.

This chain connects TRBV6-2 or TRBV6-3 to TRBJ1-1; the D is unclear. Germline values: CDR1 MNHEY, CDR2 SVGEGT. This CDR3 spans 13 amino acids. V gave up 4 bases and J gave up 4 bases, with 10 bases separating them. CDR3: CASSSRLCTEAFF. The CDR3 region has the DNA TGTGCCAGCAGTTCCCGGTTGTGCACTGAAGCTTTCTTT.

This clone has a single count. The chain couples TRBV7-9 to TRBJ1-3; unclear D gene. The germline CDR1 and CDR2 sequences are SEHNR and FQNEAQ (reference sequence). The CDR3 consists of 11 residues. The V gene lost 5 bases and the J gene lost 10 bases, with 9 bases spanning the gap. The CDR3 is CASSLGETIYF. In DNA, the CDR3 is TGTGCCAGCAGCCTTGGTGAGACCATATATTTT.